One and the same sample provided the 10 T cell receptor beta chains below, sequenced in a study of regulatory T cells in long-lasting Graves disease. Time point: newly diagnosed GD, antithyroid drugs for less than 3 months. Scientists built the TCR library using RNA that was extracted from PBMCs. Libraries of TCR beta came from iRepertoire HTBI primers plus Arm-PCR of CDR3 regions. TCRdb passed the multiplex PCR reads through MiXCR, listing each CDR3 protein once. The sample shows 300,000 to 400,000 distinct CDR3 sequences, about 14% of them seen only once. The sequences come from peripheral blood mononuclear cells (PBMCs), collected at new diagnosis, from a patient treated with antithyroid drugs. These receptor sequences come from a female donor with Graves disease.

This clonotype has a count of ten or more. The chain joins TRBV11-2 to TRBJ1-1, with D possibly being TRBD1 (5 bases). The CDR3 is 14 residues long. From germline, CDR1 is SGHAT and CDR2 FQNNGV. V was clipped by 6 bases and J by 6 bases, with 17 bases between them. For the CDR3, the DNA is TGTGCCAGCAGACGGGACGGCCCAAGCGCTGAAGCTTTCTTT. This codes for CASRRDGPSAEAFF.

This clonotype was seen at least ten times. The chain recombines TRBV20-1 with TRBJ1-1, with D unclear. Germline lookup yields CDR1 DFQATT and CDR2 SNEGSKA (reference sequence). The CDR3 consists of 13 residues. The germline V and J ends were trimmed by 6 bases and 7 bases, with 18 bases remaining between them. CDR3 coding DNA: TGCAGTGCCAAGCTCCCTTCCAACGTTGAAGCTTTCTTT. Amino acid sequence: CSAKLPSNVEAFF.

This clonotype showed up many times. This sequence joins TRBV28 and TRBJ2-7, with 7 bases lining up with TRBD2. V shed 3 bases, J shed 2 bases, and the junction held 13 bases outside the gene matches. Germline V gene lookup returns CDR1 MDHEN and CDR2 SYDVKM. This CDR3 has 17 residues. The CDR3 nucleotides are TGTGCCAGCAGTTTTCTATCTTTACTAGCGCTCCCCTACGAGCAGTACTTC. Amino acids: CASSFLSLLALPYEQYF.

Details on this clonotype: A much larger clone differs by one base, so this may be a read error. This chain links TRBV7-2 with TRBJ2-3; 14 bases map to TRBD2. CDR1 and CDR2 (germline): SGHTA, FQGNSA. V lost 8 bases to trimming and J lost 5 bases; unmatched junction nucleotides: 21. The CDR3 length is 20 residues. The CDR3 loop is CASGPKATSGGAPQIDTQYF. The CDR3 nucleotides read TGTGCCAGCGGCCCGAAAGCGACTAGCGGGGGGGCACCACAAATAGATACGCAGTATTTT.

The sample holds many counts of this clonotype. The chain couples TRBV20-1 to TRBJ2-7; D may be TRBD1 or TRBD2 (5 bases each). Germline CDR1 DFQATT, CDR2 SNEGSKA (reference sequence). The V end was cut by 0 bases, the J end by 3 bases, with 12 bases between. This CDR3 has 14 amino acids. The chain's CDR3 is CSARDLTRGYEQYF. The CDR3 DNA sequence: TGCAGTGCTAGAGATTTAACTAGGGGCTACGAGCAGTACTTC.

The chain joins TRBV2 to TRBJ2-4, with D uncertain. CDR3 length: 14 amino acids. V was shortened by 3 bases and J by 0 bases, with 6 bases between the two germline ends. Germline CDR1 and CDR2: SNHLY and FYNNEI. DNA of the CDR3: TGTGCCAGCAGTGACCGTCTAGCCAAAAACATTCAGTACTTC. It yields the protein CASSDRLAKNIQYF.

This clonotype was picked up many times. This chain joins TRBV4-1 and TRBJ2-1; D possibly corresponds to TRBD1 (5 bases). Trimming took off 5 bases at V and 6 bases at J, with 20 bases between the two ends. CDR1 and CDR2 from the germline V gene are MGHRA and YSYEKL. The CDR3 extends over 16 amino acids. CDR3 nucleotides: TGCGCCAGCAGCTACGCGGAGTTAACCAGGGTCAATGAGCAGTTCTTC. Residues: CASSYAELTRVNEQFF.

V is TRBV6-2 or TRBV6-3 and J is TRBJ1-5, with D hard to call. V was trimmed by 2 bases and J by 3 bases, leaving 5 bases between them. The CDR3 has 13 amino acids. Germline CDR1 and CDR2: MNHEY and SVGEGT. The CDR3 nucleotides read TGTGCCAGCAGTTACACTTACAATCAGCCCCAGCATTTT. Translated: CASSYTYNQPQHF.

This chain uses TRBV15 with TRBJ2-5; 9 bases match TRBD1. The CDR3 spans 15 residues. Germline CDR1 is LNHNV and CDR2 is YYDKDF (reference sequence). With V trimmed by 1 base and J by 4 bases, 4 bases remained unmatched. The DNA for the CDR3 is TGTGCCACCAGCAGAGGAGGGACAGGGCGAGAGACCCAGTACTTC. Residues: CATSRGGTGRETQYF. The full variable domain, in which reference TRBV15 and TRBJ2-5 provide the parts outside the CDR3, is DAMVIQNPRYQVTQFGKPVTLSCSQTLNHNVMYWYQQKSSQAPKLLFHYYDKDFNNEADTPDNFQSRRPNTSFCFLDIRSPGLGDTAMYLCATSRGGTGRETQYFGPGTRLLVL.

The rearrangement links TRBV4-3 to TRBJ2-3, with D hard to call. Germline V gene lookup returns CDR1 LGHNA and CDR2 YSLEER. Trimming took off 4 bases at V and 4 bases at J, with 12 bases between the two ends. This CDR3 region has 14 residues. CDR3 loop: CASSPGRLSDTQYF. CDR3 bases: TGCGCCAGCAGCCCCGGACGGCTCTCAGATACGCAGTATTTT.